This T cell receptor beta chain originates from a study of T cells in Graves' hyperthyroidism and ophthalmopathy. V lost 4 bases and J lost 4; bases outside the gene matches: 5. The V gene's germline CDR1 is SGDLS and CDR2 YYNGEE. The CDR3 extends over 14 amino acids. Authors of the study amplified TCR beta CDR3 regions from RNA transcripts. The HTBI set primed first-round TCR CDR3 RT-PCR. TCRdb processed the multiplex PCR reads anew with MiXCR; each CDR3 protein has one entry. The sample consists of 340,000 or so distinct CDR3 sequences, 21% of them appearing once. The rearrangement uses TRBV9 and TRBJ1-3; 7 bases line up with TRBD1. Sequencing was done on a sample of blood. The clonotype was recovered from a woman between 50 and 59 years old with Graves' hyperthyroidism. CDR3 amino acids: CASSLPGQGNTIYF. As DNA, the CDR3 is TGTGCCAGCAGCCTTCCGGGACAGGGAAACACCATATATTTT.